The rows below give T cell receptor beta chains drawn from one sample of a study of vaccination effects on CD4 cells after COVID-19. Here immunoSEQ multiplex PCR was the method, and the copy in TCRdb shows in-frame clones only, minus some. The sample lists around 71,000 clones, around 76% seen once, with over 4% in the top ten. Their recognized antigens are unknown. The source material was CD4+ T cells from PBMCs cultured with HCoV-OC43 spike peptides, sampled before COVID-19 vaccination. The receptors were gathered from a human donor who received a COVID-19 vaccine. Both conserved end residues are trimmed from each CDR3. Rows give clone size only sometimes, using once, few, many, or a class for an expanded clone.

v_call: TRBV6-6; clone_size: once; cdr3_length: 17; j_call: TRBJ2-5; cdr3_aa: ASSPTIGLLRSSGETQY
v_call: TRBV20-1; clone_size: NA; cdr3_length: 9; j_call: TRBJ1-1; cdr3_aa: SARWRGQAF
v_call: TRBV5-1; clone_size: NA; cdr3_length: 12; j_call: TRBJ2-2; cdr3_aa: ASSFNSGTGELF
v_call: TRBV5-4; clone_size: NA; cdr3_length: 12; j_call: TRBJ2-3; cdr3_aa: ASSLAQGTDTQY
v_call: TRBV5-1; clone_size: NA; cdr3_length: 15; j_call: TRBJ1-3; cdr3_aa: ASSLTVMDGPGNTIY
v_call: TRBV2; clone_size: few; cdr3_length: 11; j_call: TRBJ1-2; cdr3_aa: ASIPGGYYGYT
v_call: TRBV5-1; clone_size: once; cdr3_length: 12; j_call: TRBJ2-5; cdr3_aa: ASGQGGSQETQY
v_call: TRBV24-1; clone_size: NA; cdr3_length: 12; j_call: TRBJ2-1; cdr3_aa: ATSDLTAGYEQF
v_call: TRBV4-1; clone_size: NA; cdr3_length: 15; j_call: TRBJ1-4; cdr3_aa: ASSPSRRGIMDEKLF
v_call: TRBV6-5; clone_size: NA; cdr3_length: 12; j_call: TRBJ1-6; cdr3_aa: ASNGGTPNLPLH
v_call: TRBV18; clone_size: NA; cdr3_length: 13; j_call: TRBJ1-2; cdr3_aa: ASSSRQGAGYGYT
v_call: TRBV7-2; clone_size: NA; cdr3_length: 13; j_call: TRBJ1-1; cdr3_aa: ASSLRQISYTEAF
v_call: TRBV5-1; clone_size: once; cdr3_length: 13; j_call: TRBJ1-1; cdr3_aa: ASSLVPGADTEAF
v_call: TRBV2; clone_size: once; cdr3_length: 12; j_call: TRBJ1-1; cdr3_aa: ASSEQGANTEAF
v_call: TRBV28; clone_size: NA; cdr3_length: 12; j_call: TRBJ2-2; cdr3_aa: ASLGRRNTGELF
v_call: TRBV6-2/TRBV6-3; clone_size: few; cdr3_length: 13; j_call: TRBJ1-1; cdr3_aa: ASSAPDRGDAEAF
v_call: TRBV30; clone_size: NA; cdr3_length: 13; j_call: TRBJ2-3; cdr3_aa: AWSASGGAADTQY
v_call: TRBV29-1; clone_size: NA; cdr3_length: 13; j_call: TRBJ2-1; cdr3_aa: SAEQTGASYNEQF
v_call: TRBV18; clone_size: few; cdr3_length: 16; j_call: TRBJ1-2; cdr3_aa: ASSPRGQGARDRNGYT
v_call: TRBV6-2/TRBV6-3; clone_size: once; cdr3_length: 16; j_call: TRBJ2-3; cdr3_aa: ASSYSSWSSGSTDTQY
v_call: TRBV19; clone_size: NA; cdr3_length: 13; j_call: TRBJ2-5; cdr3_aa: ASMSLAGGKETQY
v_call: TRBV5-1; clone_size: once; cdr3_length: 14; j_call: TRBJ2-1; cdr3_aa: ASSLARGGAYNEQF
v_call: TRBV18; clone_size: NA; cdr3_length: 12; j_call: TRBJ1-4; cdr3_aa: ASSQGTMNEKLF
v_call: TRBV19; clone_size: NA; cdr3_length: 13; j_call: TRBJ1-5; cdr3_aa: ASSIRQGLAQPQH
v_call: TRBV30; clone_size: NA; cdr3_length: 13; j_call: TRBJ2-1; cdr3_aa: AWRWGRAADNEQF
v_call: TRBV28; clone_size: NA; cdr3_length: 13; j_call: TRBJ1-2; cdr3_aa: ASTTGSRGPYGYT
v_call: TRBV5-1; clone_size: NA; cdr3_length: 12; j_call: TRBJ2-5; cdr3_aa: ASSLTGGQETQY